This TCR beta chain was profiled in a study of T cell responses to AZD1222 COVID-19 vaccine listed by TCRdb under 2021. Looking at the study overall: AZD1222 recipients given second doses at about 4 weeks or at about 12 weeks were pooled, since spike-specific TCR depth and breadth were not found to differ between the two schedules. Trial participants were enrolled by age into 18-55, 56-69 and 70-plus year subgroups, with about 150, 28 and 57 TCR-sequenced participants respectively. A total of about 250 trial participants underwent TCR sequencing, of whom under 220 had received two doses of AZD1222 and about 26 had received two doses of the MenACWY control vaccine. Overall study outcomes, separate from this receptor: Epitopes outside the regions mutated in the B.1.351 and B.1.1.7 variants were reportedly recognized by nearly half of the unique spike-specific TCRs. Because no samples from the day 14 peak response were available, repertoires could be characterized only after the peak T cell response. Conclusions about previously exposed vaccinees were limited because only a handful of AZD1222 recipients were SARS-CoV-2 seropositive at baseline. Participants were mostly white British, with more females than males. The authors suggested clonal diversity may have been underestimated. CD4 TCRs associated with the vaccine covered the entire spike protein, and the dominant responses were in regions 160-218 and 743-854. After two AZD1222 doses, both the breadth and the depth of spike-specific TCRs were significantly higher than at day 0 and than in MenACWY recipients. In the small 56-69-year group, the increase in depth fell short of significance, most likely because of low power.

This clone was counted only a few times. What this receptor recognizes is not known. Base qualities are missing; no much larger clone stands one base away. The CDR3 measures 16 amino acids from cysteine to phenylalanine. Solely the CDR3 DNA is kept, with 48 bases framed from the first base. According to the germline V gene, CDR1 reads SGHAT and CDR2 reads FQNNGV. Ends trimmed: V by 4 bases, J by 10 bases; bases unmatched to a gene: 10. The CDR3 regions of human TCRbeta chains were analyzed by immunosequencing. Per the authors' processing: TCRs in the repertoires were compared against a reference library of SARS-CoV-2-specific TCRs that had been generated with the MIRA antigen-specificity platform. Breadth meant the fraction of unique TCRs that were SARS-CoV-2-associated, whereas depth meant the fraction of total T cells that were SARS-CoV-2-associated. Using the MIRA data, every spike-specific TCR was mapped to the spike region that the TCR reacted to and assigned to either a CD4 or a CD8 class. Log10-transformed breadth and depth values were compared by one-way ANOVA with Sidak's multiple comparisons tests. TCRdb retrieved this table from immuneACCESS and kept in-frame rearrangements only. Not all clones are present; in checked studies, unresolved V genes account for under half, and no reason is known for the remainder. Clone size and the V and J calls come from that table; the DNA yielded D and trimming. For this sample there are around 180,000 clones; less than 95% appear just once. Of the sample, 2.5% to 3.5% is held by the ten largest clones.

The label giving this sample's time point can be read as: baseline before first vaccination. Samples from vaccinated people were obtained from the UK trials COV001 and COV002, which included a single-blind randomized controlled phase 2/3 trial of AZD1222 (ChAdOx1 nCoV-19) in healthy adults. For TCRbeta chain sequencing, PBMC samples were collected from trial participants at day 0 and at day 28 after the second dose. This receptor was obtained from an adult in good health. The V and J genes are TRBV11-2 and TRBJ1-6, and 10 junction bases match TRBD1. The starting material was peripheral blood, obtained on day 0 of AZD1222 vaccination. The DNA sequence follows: TGTGCCAGCAGCTCAACTCGGACAGGGGGAGGCTCACCCCTCCACTTT. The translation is CASSSTRTGGGSPLHF.